This TCR beta chain was recorded in a study of blood T cell repertoires in COVID-19. For the study at large: Samples came from the United States, Italy and Spain, spanning acute and convalescent COVID-19. PBMCs, B-cell-depleted T cells, or T cells provided the cDNA or gDNA that made up the material.

Enrolment of Seattle patients took place during active infection, and they were followed longitudinally. In the source study's methods: Amplified reference gene primers provided the basis for estimating nucleated cell counts. The assay was immunoSEQ multiplex PCR, and TCRdb's table has in-frame clones only and misses some. D and trimming were read from the DNA, whereas the V and J calls and clone size are those reported in that table. The sample holds approximately 260,000 clones, roughly 88% seen once. The CDR3 has 15 amino acids. CDR1 and CDR2 (germline): GTSNPN, SVGIG (reference sequence). J gave up 7 bases and V 4 bases, and 13 bases lay outside the gene matches.

This rearrangement joins TRBV30 to TRBJ2-1; the match to TRBD2 covers 7 bases. The origin of this receptor is an older woman with COVID-19, enrolled during active disease. The sequencing input was peripheral blood. CDR3 sequence (DNA): TGTGCCTGGACTGTCGCGGGAGAGAGGGGTAATGAGCAGTTCTTC. As protein: CAWTVAGERGNEQFF. The whole variable domain, filled in from reference TRBV30 and TRBJ2-1, reads SQTIHQWPATLVQPVGSPLSLECTVEGTSNPNLYWYRQAAGRGLQLLFYSVGIGQISSEVPQNLSASRPQDRQFILSSKKLLLSDSGFYLCAWTVAGERGNEQFFGPGTRLTVL.